A selection of T cell receptor beta chains follows, all from one sample in a study of blood T cells in healthy people across ages. TCRdb reprocessed the 5' RACE reads with MiXCR, giving one entry per CDR3 protein. There are some 1,500,000 distinct CDR3 sequences in the sample; under 55% occur only once, and just over 4% lies in the top ten. Sequencing input: blood. The receptors come from a woman aged 18 to 35 in good health. The CDR3 runs from the conserved cysteine through the conserved F or W. A D gene is named only where the DNA matches it firmly. Rows give clone size only sometimes, using once, few, many, or a class for an expanded clone.

clone_size d_call cdr3_length j_call v_call cdr3_aa cdr3_nt
NA NA 16 TRBJ2-3 TRBV7-2 CASSLVSTSQGDTQYF TGTGCCAGCAGCTTAGTGAGCACCTCTCAGGGGGATACGCAGTATTTT
NA NA 16 TRBJ2-7 TRBV7-8 CASSPRQGLSTNEQYF TGTGCCAGCAGCCCCAGGCAGGGATTAAGTACGAATGAGCAGTACTTC
few TRBD1 15 TRBJ1-2 TRBV2 CASSEGTGGLYGYTF TGTGCCAGCAGTGAGGGGACAGGGGGTCTCTATGGCTACACCTTC
NA NA 15 TRBJ1-2 TRBV5-1 CASSLGAAQGHGHTF TGCGCCAGCAGCCTGGGGGCAGCCCAGGGACATGGCCACACCTTC
NA TRBD2 14 TRBJ2-1 TRBV20-1 CSAPGRAGVNEQFF TGCAGTGCCCCAGGACGAGCGGGAGTAAATGAGCAGTTCTTC
few NA 14 TRBJ2-3 TRBV10-3 CAISDTGLVGTQYF TGTGCCATCAGCGATACGGGACTTGTGGGTACGCAGTATTTT
NA NA 13 TRBJ2-7 TRBV29-1 CSAEGGYSYEQYF TGCAGCGCCGAGGGCGGATACTCCTACGAGCAGTACTTC
few TRBD2 17 TRBJ2-3 TRBV5-1 CASSLSTSGSGTDTQYF TGCGCCAGCAGCTTGTCGACTAGCGGGAGTGGCACAGATACGCAGTATTTT
few NA 18 TRBJ2-1 TRBV7-2 CASSLGTSPLVGYNEQFF TGTGCCAGCAGCTTAGGTACTAGCCCTTTGGTGGGTTACAATGAGCAGTTCTTC
few NA 13 TRBJ1-4 TRBV12-3/TRBV12-4 CASSPPQGGALFF TGTGCCAGCAGTCCCCCCCAGGGAGGGGCACTGTTTTTT
NA NA 13 TRBJ2-1 TRBV27 CASRHLLDNEQFF TGTGCCAGCAGACACCTCTTAGATAATGAGCAGTTCTTC
NA NA 12 TRBJ2-7 TRBV3-1 CASSREFGEQYF TGTGCCAGCAGCAGGGAGTTCGGGGAGCAGTACTTC
NA TRBD2 15 TRBJ2-5 TRBV12-3/TRBV12-4 CASLSRLAGAREQYF TGTGCCAGCCTTTCCAGACTAGCGGGAGCTCGGGAGCAGTACTTC
many TRBD2 15 TRBJ2-2 TRBV2 CASSLSGRNTGELFF TGTGCCAGCAGCCTTAGCGGGCGAAACACCGGGGAGCTGTTTTTT
NA NA 14 TRBJ2-7 TRBV21-1 CASRTQLLSYEQYF TGTGCCAGCAGGACACAACTCCTCTCCTACGAGCAGTACTTC
NA NA 12 TRBJ2-7 TRBV12-3/TRBV12-4 CASRQTEGEQYF TGTGCCAGCAGGCAAACGGAGGGGGAGCAGTACTTC
NA TRBD1 16 TRBJ2-7 TRBV7-9 CASSSPGQGNSYEQYF TGTGCCAGCAGCTCGCCGGGACAGGGCAACTCCTACGAGCAGTACTTC
few NA 12 TRBJ1-2 TRBV7-2 CASSSVGYGYTF TGTGCCAGCAGCTCGGTGGGCTATGGCTACACCTTC
NA TRBD2 17 TRBJ2-3 TRBV12-3/TRBV12-4 CASPPNPTSGGADTQYF TGCGCCAGCCCCCCGAATCCCACTAGCGGGGGGGCAGATACGCAGTATTTT
NA TRBD1 14 TRBJ1-1 TRBV4-1 CASSQGQGSPEAFF TGCGCCAGCAGCCAAGGACAGGGGTCCCCTGAAGCTTTCTTT
few TRBD2 17 TRBJ2-1 TRBV12-3/TRBV12-4 CASSDPASGRRFNEQFF TGTGCCAGCAGTGACCCAGCTAGCGGGAGGCGGTTCAATGAGCAGTTCTTC
NA NA 13 TRBJ1-6 TRBV5-6 CASSLSTKSPLHF TGTGCCAGCAGCTTAAGTACGAAGTCACCCCTCCACTTT
NA NA 13 TRBJ2-3 TRBV4-3 CASSQESRDTQYF TGCGCCAGCAGCCAAGAGTCGAGAGATACGCAGTATTTT
few NA 10 TRBJ1-1 TRBV29-1 CSASGLEAFF TGCAGCGCCTCCGGCCTGGAAGCTTTCTTT
few TRBD1 15 TRBJ1-2 TRBV7-6 CASSLGTGSVYGYTF TGTGCCAGCAGCTTAGGGACAGGATCCGTCTATGGCTACACCTTC
NA NA 13 TRBJ2-7 TRBV12-3/TRBV12-4 CASSLLFSYEQYF TGTGCCAGCAGTTTACTCTTTTCCTACGAGCAGTACTTC
NA NA 14 TRBJ2-7 TRBV15 CATSGTRDAHEQYF TGTGCCACCAGCGGGACAAGGGACGCTCACGAGCAGTACTTC
NA NA 13 TRBJ1-1 TRBV7-2 CASSLLWYTEAFF TGTGCCAGCAGCTTACTTTGGTACACTGAAGCTTTCTTT
NA NA 15 TRBJ1-2 TRBV10-3 CAIQSAGKENYGYTF TGTGCCATCCAGTCTGCAGGGAAGGAAAACTATGGCTACACCTTC
NA TRBD1 16 TRBJ2-1 TRBV20-1 CSAGKGAGQGYNEQFF TGCAGTGCCGGGAAGGGGGCGGGCCAAGGCTACAATGAGCAGTTCTTC
few NA 14 TRBJ1-4 TRBV10-3 CATLDSATNEKLFF TGTGCCACCCTAGACAGTGCAACTAATGAAAAACTGTTTTTT
NA TRBD2 18 TRBJ2-5 TRBV7-2 CASSFLGLAGTPRETQYF TGTGCCAGCAGCTTCTTGGGACTAGCGGGTACCCCCAGGGAGACCCAGTACTTC
few NA 16 TRBJ1-1 TRBV7-2 CASSFPAAPVNTEAFF TGTGCCAGCAGCTTTCCTGCTGCCCCAGTGAACACTGAAGCTTTCTTT
NA NA 17 TRBJ1-2 TRBV7-6 CASSKDPGGRSNYGYTF TGTGCCAGCAGCAAAGACCCAGGTGGCCGTTCTAACTATGGCTACACCTTC
NA TRBD2 17 TRBJ2-7 TRBV20-1 CSAPPGLAGIRDYEQYF TGCAGTGCTCCCCCGGGACTAGCGGGTATAAGAGACTACGAGCAGTACTTC
few NA 14 TRBJ1-4 TRBV9 CASSVSGRGEKLFF TGTGCCAGCAGCGTGTCGGGCCGGGGCGAAAAACTGTTTTTT
NA NA 15 TRBJ1-2 TRBV11-2 CASSLEAATNYGYTF TGTGCCAGCAGCTTAGAGGCAGCGACTAACTATGGCTACACCTTC
NA NA 17 TRBJ1-5 TRBV27 CASSSRQAGTSLQPQHF TGTGCCAGCAGTTCCAGGCAAGCGGGGACAAGTTTACAGCCCCAGCATTTT
NA NA 16 TRBJ1-2 TRBV15 CATSRDLLASVYGYTF TGTGCCACCAGCAGAGATCTTTTAGCGTCAGTCTATGGCTACACCTTC
once NA 17 TRBJ1-5 TRBV20-1 CSASLPSWKDSKGPQHF TGCAGTGCTAGTCTCCCCTCCTGGAAGGACAGCAAGGGGCCCCAGCATTTT
few TRBD1 13 TRBJ1-2 TRBV5-6 CASRWDRVRGYTF TGTGCCAGCAGGTGGGACAGGGTCCGTGGCTACACCTTC
NA TRBD2 16 TRBJ2-4 TRBV12-3/TRBV12-4 CASSPQRGGAKNIQYF TGTGCCAGCAGCCCTCAGCGGGGGGGAGCCAAAAACATTCAGTACTTC
NA TRBD1 15 TRBJ1-6 TRBV7-2 CASSPTGGPVSPLHF TGTGCCAGCAGCCCAACAGGGGGACCTGTTTCACCCCTCCACTTT
NA TRBD1 17 TRBJ1-1 TRBV25-1 CASSALQGAGKNTEAFF TGTGCCAGCAGTGCACTACAGGGGGCTGGCAAGAACACTGAAGCTTTCTTT
once TRBD2 16 TRBJ2-5 TRBV7-2 CASSDLLSGGAQTQYF TGTGCCAGCAGCGACCTTCTTAGCGGGGGGGCTCAGACCCAGTACTTC
few TRBD1 16 TRBJ1-2 TRBV11-2 CASSPWETGKKNGYTF TGTGCCAGCAGCCCGTGGGAGACAGGGAAGAAGAATGGCTACACCTTC
few TRBD1 15 TRBJ1-1 TRBV19 CASSIAQGAFTEAFF TGTGCCAGTAGTATAGCTCAGGGGGCTTTCACTGAAGCTTTCTTT
NA NA 13 TRBJ2-5 TRBV20-1 CSARGLGEETQYF TGCAGTGCTAGAGGTTTAGGGGAGGAGACCCAGTACTTC
NA TRBD2 12 TRBJ2-3 TRBV7-2 CASGDYTDMQYF TGTGCCAGCGGGGACTACACAGATATGCAGTATTTT
few NA 14 TRBJ1-2 TRBV4-3 CASSQELGQLGYTF TGCGCCAGCAGCCAAGAACTCGGACAGCTTGGCTACACCTTC
NA NA 15 TRBJ1-4 TRBV6-5 CASSRLGESNEKLFF TGTGCCAGCAGCAGACTCGGGGAGTCAAATGAAAAACTGTTTTTT
NA NA 14 TRBJ1-2 TRBV12-3/TRBV12-4 CASSWDGANYGYTF TGTGCCAGCAGTTGGGACGGAGCTAACTATGGCTACACCTTC
NA NA 16 TRBJ2-6 TRBV5-6 CASSPLRNSGANVLTF TGTGCCAGCAGCCCGCTCAGAAACTCTGGGGCCAACGTCCTGACTTTC
few TRBD1 17 TRBJ1-5 TRBV7-2 CASSLGPTGLSNQPQHF TGTGCCAGCAGCTTAGGGCCGACAGGGCTAAGCAATCAGCCCCAGCATTTT
few TRBD2 13 TRBJ2-7 TRBV29-1 CSVATSGSHEQYF TGCAGCGTTGCGACTAGCGGGAGTCACGAGCAGTACTTC
NA NA 14 TRBJ2-7 TRBV12-3/TRBV12-4 CASRFRESSYEQYF TGTGCCAGCAGATTCCGGGAATCCTCCTACGAGCAGTACTTC
NA NA 15 TRBJ1-4 TRBV7-2 CASSLAAGRREKLFF TGTGCCAGCAGCTTAGCGGCAGGTCGACGCGAAAAACTGTTTTTT
NA NA 18 TRBJ1-2 TRBV9 CASSVTTSPGYSNYGYTF TGTGCCAGCAGCGTTACGACGTCACCCGGATATTCTAACTATGGCTACACCTTC
NA NA 15 TRBJ2-7 TRBV28 CASRTAGQGSYEQYF TGTGCCAGCAGGACCGCAGGGCAGGGCTCCTACGAGCAGTACTTC